This is a list of T cell receptor beta chains from one sample in a study of identifying expanded T cells in peripheral blood. Clones were read by immunoSEQ multiplex PCR, and TCRdb kept only the in-frame ones, dropping some. The sample lists 90,000 to 110,000 clones, approximately 90% occurring once. Input material: blood. All receptors come from a person aged 18 to 69 in good health. CDR3s include the opening cysteine and the closing phenylalanine or tryptophan. Fields, in order: J gene, V gene, clone size, D gene, CDR3 protein, CDR3 DNA. The D gene is left open where the match is weak. Size is omitted from some rows. Given values are once, few, many or a class for expanded clones.

J: TRBJ1-6; V: TRBV13; size: few; D: NA; CDR3: CASSLVNSPLHF; DNA: TGTGCCAGCAGCTTGGTAAATTCACCCCTCCACTTT
J: TRBJ2-5; V: TRBV7-9; size: NA; D: NA; CDR3: CASSLGRGFETQYF; DNA: TGTGCCAGCAGCTTAGGAAGGGGGTTTGAGACCCAGTACTTC
J: TRBJ1-5; V: TRBV6-1; size: once; D: TRBD1; CDR3: CASRPGGSGNQPQHF; DNA: TGTGCCAGCAGGCCAGGGGGCTCTGGCAATCAGCCCCAGCATTTT
J: TRBJ2-7; V: TRBV9; size: NA; D: NA; CDR3: CASSPTTGSYEQYF; DNA: TGTGCCAGCAGCCCAACGACCGGCTCCTACGAGCAGTACTTC
J: TRBJ2-2; V: TRBV18; size: NA; D: NA; CDR3: CASSPITRQGRRNTGELFF; DNA: TGTGCCAGCTCACCGATAACCCGACAAGGGAGAAGAAACACCGGGGAGCTGTTTTTT
J: TRBJ1-1; V: TRBV5-6; size: NA; D: NA; CDR3: CASSNTDGMNTEAFF; DNA: TGTGCCAGCAGCAACACAGACGGAATGAACACTGAAGCTTTCTTT
J: TRBJ2-7; V: TRBV27; size: NA; D: NA; CDR3: CASSSPQYEQYF; DNA: TGTGCCAGCAGTTCCCCCCAGTACGAGCAGTACTTC
J: TRBJ1-2; V: TRBV6-5; size: few; D: NA; CDR3: CASSYGASYTF; DNA: TGTGCCAGCAGTTACGGCGCAAGCTACACCTTC
J: TRBJ2-7; V: TRBV7-9; size: once; D: NA; CDR3: CASSLASLASEQYF; DNA: TGTGCCAGCAGCTTAGCGTCGCTAGCGAGCGAGCAGTACTTC
J: TRBJ2-2; V: TRBV4-1; size: NA; D: TRBD1; CDR3: CASSQDWDRAYTGELFF; DNA: TGCGCCAGCAGCCAAGATTGGGACAGGGCGTACACCGGGGAGCTGTTTTTT
J: TRBJ2-1; V: TRBV5-1; size: NA; D: TRBD2; CDR3: CASGLAGGNGNEQFF; DNA: TGCGCCAGCGGACTAGCGGGGGGGAATGGGAATGAGCAGTTCTTC
J: TRBJ2-2; V: TRBV5-4; size: NA; D: NA; CDR3: CASSLGGTNTGELFF; DNA: TGTGCCAGCAGCTTGGGCGGCACGAACACCGGGGAGCTGTTTTTT
J: TRBJ2-2; V: TRBV9; size: NA; D: NA; CDR3: CASSVEAWQNTGELFF; DNA: TGTGCCAGCAGCGTCGAAGCTTGGCAGAACACCGGGGAGCTGTTTTTT
J: TRBJ1-6; V: TRBV30; size: NA; D: NA; CDR3: CAWLRDINSPLHF; DNA: TGTGCCTGGCTACGGGACATAAATTCACCCCTCCACTTT
J: TRBJ1-2; V: TRBV30; size: once; D: NA; CDR3: CAWSRGGLEGGYTF; DNA: TGTGCCTGGAGTCGGGGAGGACTAGAGGGAGGCTACACCTTC
J: TRBJ2-6; V: TRBV9; size: once; D: NA; CDR3: CASSSRQTSGANVLTF; DNA: TGTGCCAGCAGCTCCCGACAGACCTCTGGGGCCAACGTCCTGACTTTC
J: TRBJ2-3; V: TRBV9; size: NA; D: NA; CDR3: CASSVEADTQYF; DNA: TGTGCCAGCAGCGTAGAGGCAGATACGCAGTATTTT
J: TRBJ2-7; V: TRBV27; size: once; D: NA; CDR3: CASRDSLDEQYF; DNA: TGTGCCAGCAGGGACTCCCTAGACGAGCAGTACTTC
J: TRBJ2-3; V: TRBV2; size: NA; D: NA; CDR3: CASSLDGPLPPDTQYF; DNA: TGTGCCAGCAGTCTTGACGGCCCCCTTCCACCAGATACGCAGTATTTT
J: TRBJ1-5; V: TRBV15; size: NA; D: NA; CDR3: CATSRGPHGAGTNQPQHF; DNA: TGTGCCACCAGCAGAGGGCCCCATGGGGCTGGGACTAATCAGCCCCAGCATTTT
J: TRBJ2-7; V: TRBV18; size: NA; D: TRBD2; CDR3: CASSPSASGGEQYF; DNA: TGTGCCAGCTCACCTTCCGCTAGCGGGGGGGAGCAGTACTTC
J: TRBJ2-1; V: TRBV25-1; size: NA; D: NA; CDR3: CASSELDRDDNEQFF; DNA: TGTGCCAGCAGTGAATTAGACCGGGACGACAATGAGCAGTTCTTC